This TCR beta chain was retrieved from a study of blood T cell repertoires in COVID-19. Germline V gene lookup returns CDR1 SEHNR and CDR2 FQNEAQ (reference sequence). The CDR3 contains 17 residues. The V and J ends lost 5 bases and 3 bases, in that order; junction bases with no gene match: 10. In the study's own analysis: Nucleated cell counts were estimated from reference gene primer amplification. Produced via immunoSEQ multiplex PCR; TCRdb's table is partial and in-frame only. The V and J calls and the clone size are those of that table, but D and trimming were determined from the DNA. The repertoire includes about 62,000 clones, around 91% of them detected once, and about 18% sits in the top ten.

The clonotype was recovered from a woman aged 55 to 70 with COVID-19, enrolled during active disease. The sequenced sample consisted of peripheral blood. The rearrangement joins TRBV7-9 to TRBJ1-4, with TRBD1 matching over 9 bases. CDR3: CASSAGQGEFSNEKLFF. CDR3 in DNA: TGTGCCAGCAGCGCGGGACAGGGTGAATTCTCTAATGAAAAACTGTTTTTT.